This T cell receptor beta chain was found in a study of T cells in Graves' hyperthyroidism and ophthalmopathy. CDR1 MNHEY and CDR2 SVGAGI come from the germline V gene. Trimming stripped 2 bases from V and 3 bases from J, with 17 bases between. This CDR3 is built from 16 residues. TCR beta CDR3 regions were amplified from RNA transcripts. First-round RT-PCR targeting the TCR CDR3 was performed with the HTBI primer set. TCRdb independently ran MiXCR on the multiplex PCR reads; one entry per CDR3 protein. The table includes nearly 750,000 distinct CDR3 sequences, around a third detected once. Patients aged 18 to 65 with hyperthyroidism were newly diagnosed, with duration under 2 months. Out of approximately 9.9 ml of fresh peripheral blood came the PBMCs.

This chain connects TRBV6-5 to TRBJ2-7; perhaps TRBD1 as D (5 bases). The source of this sequence is a woman aged 40 to 50 with Graves' hyperthyroidism. Input material: blood. CDR3 bases: TGTGCCAGCAGTTACGAGAGACAGAGCCCTCGCTACGAGCAGTACTTC. Translating it yields CASSYERQSPRYEQYF.